This entry lists 9 T cell receptor beta chains sequenced from one sample in a study of cytomegalovirus exposure and HLA in healthy donors. The PCR had 60 Vbeta and 13 Jbeta primers. Clones were read by immunoSEQ multiplex PCR, and TCRdb kept only the in-frame ones, dropping some. Of about 190,000 clones in the sample, approximately 81% were seen once. Sequenced input: PBMCs. The receptors shown here come from a man in his fifties or sixties in good health and CMV-seronegative.

DNA of the CDR3: TGTGCCATCAGGCCGGGACTAGCGGGGGTGAACACCGGGGAGCTGTTTTTT. It yields the protein CAIRPGLAGVNTGELFF. The chain is built from TRBV10-3 and TRBJ2-2; 14 positions match TRBD2. Trimming took 6 bases from V and 1 from J; bases not matched to a gene: 4. Germline assignment: CDR1 ENHRY and CDR2 SYGVKD. The CDR3 covers 17 residues.

This chain links TRBV5-8 with TRBJ2-3; tentative D call: TRBD1 (6 bases). The V end was cut by 5 bases, the J end by 0 bases, with 13 bases between. Germline CDR1 reads SGHTS; CDR2 reads YDEGEE. This CDR3 spans 15 amino acids. The CDR3, as DNA: TGTGCCAGCAGTTTCCTCGGACAGAGCACAGATACGCAGTATTTT. Encoded protein: CASSFLGQSTDTQYF.

The V gene is TRBV27, the J gene TRBJ2-1; TRBD2 aligns across 8 bases. The germline gives CDR1 MNHEY, CDR2 SMNVEV (reference sequence). The CDR3 runs 18 residues. Trimming cost V 1 base and J 6 bases; bases outside gene matches: 14. The CDR3 protein is CASSLLGGGPMGGNEQFF. DNA for the CDR3: TGTGCCAGCAGTTTATTGGGCGGGGGGCCCATGGGGGGCAATGAGCAGTTCTTC.

V is TRBV11-1 and J is TRBJ1-1, with 7 bases aligning to TRBD1. J gave up 7 bases and V 4 bases, and 6 bases lay outside the gene matches. The CDR3 spans 13 residues. Germline values: CDR1 SGHAT, CDR2 FQDESV (reference sequence). The CDR3 loop reads CASSSTGSGEAFF. CDR3 sequence (DNA): TGTGCCAGCAGCTCGACAGGGTCTGGTGAAGCTTTCTTT. The full variable domain, its missing parts supplied by reference TRBV11-1 and TRBJ1-1, is EAEVAQSPRYKITEKSQAVAFWCDPISGHATLYWYRQILGQGPELLVQFQDESVVDDSQLPKDRFSAERLKGVDSTLKIQPAELGDSAMYLCASSSTGSGEAFFGQGTRLTVV.

This chain joins TRBV13 and TRBJ1-2, with D perhaps TRBD1 (6 bases). The CDR3 spans 15 residues. CDR1 and CDR2 (germline): PRHDT, FYEKMQ (reference sequence). V lost 6 bases and J 3 bases, leaving 17 bases between the germline ends. The CDR3, as DNA: TGTGCCAGCAGTGCGAACAGGGAGTTCGACTATGGCTACACCTTC. Its translation is CASSANREFDYGYTF.

V usage is TRBV7-2 and J usage is TRBJ1-2; tentatively, D is TRBD1 (5 bases). The CDR3 totals 15 residues. The germline CDR1 and CDR2 sequences are SGHTA and FQGNSA. Trimming shortened V by 5 bases and J by 4 bases, and 17 bases separated the two germline ends. The CDR3 coding sequence is TGTGCCAGCAGCCCCACGGGGGGGGTGGGCTATGGCTACACCTTC. It is translated as CASSPTGGVGYGYTF. The full variable domain, rest sourced from reference TRBV7-2 and TRBJ1-2, is GAGVSQSPSNKVTEKGKDVELRCDPISGHTALYWYRQSLGQGLEFLIYFQGNSAPDKSGLPSDRFSAERTGGSVSTLTIQRTQQEDSAVYLCASSPTGGVGYGYTFGSGTRLTVV.

V gene TRBV6-5 combines with J gene TRBJ2-2; 7 bases match TRBD1. The V segment lost 7 bases and the J segment 0 bases; nucleotides outside the gene matches: 2. There are 14 residues in the CDR3. Per the germline V gene, CDR1 is MNHEY and CDR2 is SVGAGI. The CDR3 sequence: CASIGTANTGELFF. DNA for the CDR3: TGTGCCAGCATCGGGACAGCGAACACCGGGGAGCTGTTTTTT.

The chain combines TRBV7-2 with TRBJ2-1; possible D gene TRBD2, 6 bases. From germline, CDR1 is SGHTA and CDR2 FQGNSA. V was pared by 0 bases and J by 9 bases, with 12 bases between. This CDR3 has 14 residues. The CDR3 sequence: CASSLAFEGGEQFF. Here the CDR3 DNA reads TGTGCCAGCAGCTTAGCTTTCGAGGGAGGTGAGCAGTTCTTC.

V gene TRBV5-5 combines with J gene TRBJ1-1, with D possibly TRBD1 on 6 matching bases. This CDR3 has 12 amino acids. CDR1 and CDR2 (germline): SGHKS, YYEKEE (reference sequence). Trimming took 6 bases from V and 13 from J, leaving 19 bases between them. The DNA for the CDR3 is TGTGCCAGCACCTCCCGGGACCGAGGGGGTTTCTTT. This codes for CASTSRDRGGFF.